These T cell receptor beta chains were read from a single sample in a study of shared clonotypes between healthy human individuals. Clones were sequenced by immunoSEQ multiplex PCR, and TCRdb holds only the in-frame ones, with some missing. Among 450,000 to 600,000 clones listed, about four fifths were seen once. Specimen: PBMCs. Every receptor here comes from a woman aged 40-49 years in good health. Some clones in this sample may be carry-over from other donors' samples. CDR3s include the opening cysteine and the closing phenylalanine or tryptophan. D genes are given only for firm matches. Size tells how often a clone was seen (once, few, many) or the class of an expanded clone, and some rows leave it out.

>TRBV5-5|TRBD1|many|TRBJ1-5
TGTGCCAGCAGCTTGGTAGGGGGCGGGCCCCAGCATTTT
CASSLVGGGPQHF
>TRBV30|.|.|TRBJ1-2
TGTGCCTGGACTAGGGGTGGGGAGTATGGCTACACCTTC
CAWTRGGEYGYTF
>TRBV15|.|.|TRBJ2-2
TGTGCCACCAGCCGAGGTGGGGGGTACACCGGGGAGCTGTTTTTT
CATSRGGGYTGELFF
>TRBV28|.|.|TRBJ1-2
TGTGCCAGCAGTTTAGACCCAGAGCATGGCTACACCTTC
CASSLDPEHGYTF
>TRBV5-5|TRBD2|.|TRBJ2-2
TGTGCCAGCAGCCCGCGGGAGGGCCAAGTTTCCGGGGAGCTGTTTTTT
CASSPREGQVSGELFF
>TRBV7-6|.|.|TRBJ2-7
TGTGCCAGCAGCTTAGGGGTGGGCAGGGACTACGAGCAGTACTTC
CASSLGVGRDYEQYF
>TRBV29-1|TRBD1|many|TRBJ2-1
TGCAGCGTGCAGGGGGCCTACAATGAGCAGTTCTTC
CSVQGAYNEQFF
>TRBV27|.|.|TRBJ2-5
TGTGCCAGCCGGGATAGCGGAAAAGAGACCCAGTACTTC
CASRDSGKETQYF
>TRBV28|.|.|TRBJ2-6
TGTGCCAGCAGCCCCACAGGGCAGCTCTCTGGGGCCAACGTCCTGACTTTC
CASSPTGQLSGANVLTF
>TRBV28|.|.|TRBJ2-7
TGTGCCAGCAGTGACCTGCGGGGGAGGGGGTTCTACGAGCAGTACTTC
CASSDLRGRGFYEQYF
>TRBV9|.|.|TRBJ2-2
TGTGCCAGCAGCGTAGCTGGTACCTCCTCGGGCACCGGGGAGCTGTTTTTT
CASSVAGTSSGTGELFF
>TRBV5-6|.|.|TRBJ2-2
TGTGCCAGCAACTTTCAGTACCGGACCGGGGAGCTGTTTTTT
CASNFQYRTGELFF
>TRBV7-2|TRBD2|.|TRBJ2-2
TGTGCCAGCAGCTTAGGCGGGGGAGGAGGCGGGGAGCTGTTTTTT
CASSLGGGGGGELFF
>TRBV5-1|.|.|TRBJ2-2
TGCGCCAGCAGCTTGCTGGGGGCGACCGGGGAGCTGTTTTTT
CASSLLGATGELFF
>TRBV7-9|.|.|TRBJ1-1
TGTGCCAGCAGCCCGGGACATTCCAACAAGGGTGAAGCTTTCTTT
CASSPGHSNKGEAFF
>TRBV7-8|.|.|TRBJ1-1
TGTGCCAGCAGCCAGGAATTTCAGGGGATGGGGAGAGCTTTCTTT
CASSQEFQGMGRAFF
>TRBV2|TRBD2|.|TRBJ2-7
TGTGCCAGCAGTGAATGGCTAGCGGGAGGGTCCGAGCAGTACTTC
CASSEWLAGGSEQYF
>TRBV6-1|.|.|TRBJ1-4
TGTGCCAGCAGTGAAGACAGACGGAGACCAGAAAAACTGTTTTTT
CASSEDRRRPEKLFF
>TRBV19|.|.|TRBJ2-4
TGTGCCAGTAGTATTTTAGACCCGGGACCACTAGCCAAAAACATTCAGTACTTC
CASSILDPGPLAKNIQYF
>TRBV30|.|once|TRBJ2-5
TGTGCCTGGAGTGTACCTCGGGGGGCTAAGGGGGAGACCCAGTACTTC
CAWSVPRGAKGETQYF
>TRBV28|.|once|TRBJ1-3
TGTGCCAGCAGTACCCCGGGAGGGGTAGGAAACACCATATATTTT
CASSTPGGVGNTIYF
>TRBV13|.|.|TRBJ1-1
TGTGCCAGCAGCTTAGGGACCCTCCGTGCTTTCTTT
CASSLGTLRAFF
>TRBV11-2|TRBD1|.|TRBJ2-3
TGTGCCAGCAGTACTACAGGGGGCTTGTCAGATACGCAGTATTTT
CASSTTGGLSDTQYF
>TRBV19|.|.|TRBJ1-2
TGTGCCAGTAGTATGGGGGCGAGGGGCTACACCTTC
CASSMGARGYTF
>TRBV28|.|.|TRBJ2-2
TGTGCCAGCAGTTTATGGCCCGGGAGAGGGGAGCTGTTTTTT
CASSLWPGRGELFF
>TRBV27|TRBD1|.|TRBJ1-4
TGTGCCAGCAGGAGGGGGCTTAATGAAAAACTGTTTTTT
CASRRGLNEKLFF
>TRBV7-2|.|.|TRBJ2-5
TGTGCCAGCAGCTTAGGGATTAGGGGACGGGGAGAGACCCAGTACTTC
CASSLGIRGRGETQYF
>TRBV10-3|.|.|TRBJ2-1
TGTGCCATCAAGAGAGGGCCCGGCAATGAGCAGTTCTTC
CAIKRGPGNEQFF
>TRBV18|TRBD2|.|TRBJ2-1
TGTGCCAGCTCAATCTCTAGCGGGAGGGCCGGTGAGCAGTTCTTC
CASSISSGRAGEQFF
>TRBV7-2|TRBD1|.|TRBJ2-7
TGTGCCAGCAGCTTTGGGACAGGGGGCAGGAAGCAGTACTTC
CASSFGTGGRKQYF
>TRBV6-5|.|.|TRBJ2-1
TGTGCCAGCAGTTATCGACCGACCTACAATGAGCAGTTCTTC
CASSYRPTYNEQFF
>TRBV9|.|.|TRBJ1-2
TGTGCCAGCAGCGTAGATCCGGAAAACTATGGCTACACCTTC
CASSVDPENYGYTF
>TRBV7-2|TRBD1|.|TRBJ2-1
TGTGCCAGCAGCTTGGGGACAGGGGAGTTCTTC
CASSLGTGEFF
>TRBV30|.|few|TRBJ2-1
TGTGCCTGGGGAAGGGGGGGGAAGAATGAGCAGTTCTTC
CAWGRGGKNEQFF
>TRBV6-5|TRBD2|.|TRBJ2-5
TGTGCCAGCAGCCCTTTAGCGGGAGGGGTAGAGACCCAGTACTTC
CASSPLAGGVETQYF
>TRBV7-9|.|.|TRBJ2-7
TGTGCCAGCAGCTTCCCCCCTGGCGGTGAGCAGTACTTC
CASSFPPGGEQYF
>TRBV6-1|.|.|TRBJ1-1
TGTGCCAGCAGTCATGGGACTGAAGCTTTCTTT
CASSHGTEAFF
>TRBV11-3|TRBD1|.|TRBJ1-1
TGTGCCAGCAGCCCAGGAGGGACAGGGGCGGTGAACACTGAAGCTTTCTTT
CASSPGGTGAVNTEAFF
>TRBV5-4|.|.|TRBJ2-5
TGTGCCAGCAGCCCGGGGCTAGAGACCCAGTACTTC
CASSPGLETQYF
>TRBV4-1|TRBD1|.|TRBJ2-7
TGCGCCAGCAGCCGGCAGGGGGCCTCCTACGAGCAGTACTTC
CASSRQGASYEQYF
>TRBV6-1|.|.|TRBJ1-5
TGTGCCAGCAGTGACGGCGGGGAGAGGCCCCAGCATTTT
CASSDGGERPQHF
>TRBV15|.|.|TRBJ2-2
TGTGCCACCAGCCCCCAGGCGGGTGGGGAGCTGTTTTTT
CATSPQAGGELFF
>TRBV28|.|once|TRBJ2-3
TGTGCCAGCAGTGGCACAGGGCTGGATACGCAGTATTTT
CASSGTGLDTQYF